Listed below are T cell receptor beta chains from one sample, sequenced in a study of shared T cell receptors in the human thymus. The assay was immunoSEQ multiplex PCR, and TCRdb's table has in-frame clones only and misses some. The sample has roughly 700,000 clones; roughly 90% are singletons. These same records also appear under a second study, on human thymus T cells.

The sequenced sample consisted of thymocytes. These receptors came from a boy less than two years old with a congenital heart defect. Each CDR3 is given with its conserved first and last residue. D genes are given only for firm matches.

>TRBV9|.|TRBJ2-2
CASSVGSKGATGELFF
TGTGCCAGCAGCGTAGGGTCGAAGGGAGCCACCGGGGAGCTGTTTTTT
>TRBV5-6|.|TRBJ2-3
CASSPGGGQDTQYF
TGTGCCAGCAGTCCCGGTGGAGGGCAAGATACGCAGTATTTT
>TRBV5-1|TRBD2|TRBJ2-3
CASSNLAGTSTDTQYF
TGCGCCAGCAGCAACCTAGCGGGGACTAGCACAGATACGCAGTATTTT
>TRBV11-2|.|TRBJ2-1
CASSLEGLPGSHEQFF
TGTGCCAGCAGCTTAGAAGGGCTCCCTGGGAGCCATGAGCAGTTCTTC
>TRBV2|TRBD2|TRBJ2-1
CASIASGSGNEQFF
TGTGCCAGCATCGCTAGCGGGAGTGGGAATGAGCAGTTCTTC
>TRBV6-6|.|TRBJ1-5
CASSYKGGSNQPQHF
TGTGCCAGCAGTTACAAGGGAGGATCCAATCAGCCCCAGCATTTT
>TRBV9|.|TRBJ1-5
CASSPAGGSNQPQHF
TGTGCCAGCAGCCCCGCCGGAGGGTCGAATCAGCCCCAGCATTTT
>TRBV4-1|.|TRBJ1-3
CASSQAKQVDSGNTIYF
TGCGCCAGCAGCCAAGCTAAACAGGTTGACTCTGGAAACACCATATATTTT
>TRBV7-6|.|TRBJ1-5
CASSLQSAGGWGDNQPQHF
TGTGCCAGCAGCTTACAGTCGGCGGGGGGTTGGGGCGACAATCAGCCCCAGCATTTT
>TRBV10-3|TRBD1|TRBJ1-2
CAIRPDRGYGYTF
TGTGCCATCAGACCGGACAGGGGGTATGGCTACACCTTC
>TRBV6-1|.|TRBJ2-7
CASSLRHEQYF
TGTGCCAGCAGCCTCAGGCACGAGCAGTACTTC
>TRBV7-9|TRBD2|TRBJ2-3
CASSSGAGTIFTDTQYF
TGTGCCAGCAGCTCTGGGGCCGGGACTATCTTCACAGATACGCAGTATTTT
>TRBV13|.|TRBJ2-7
CASSFRQAYEQYF
TGTGCCAGCAGCTTTCGACAGGCCTACGAGCAGTACTTC
>TRBV28|.|TRBJ2-7
CASSFLRGSYEQYF
TGTGCCAGCAGCTTCCTTCGGGGGTCCTACGAGCAGTACTTC
>TRBV6-5|.|TRBJ2-2
CASSYPKGANTGELFF
TGTGCCAGCAGTTACCCCAAAGGGGCGAACACCGGGGAGCTGTTTTTT
>TRBV6-1|.|TRBJ2-2
CASREGTGELFF
TGTGCCAGCAGGGAGGGCACCGGGGAGCTGTTTTTT